A single sample is the source of the 13 T cell receptor beta chains below, sequenced in a study of shared clonotypes between healthy human individuals. The repertoire was sequenced with immunoSEQ multiplex PCR; TCRdb's copy has only in-frame clones and lacks some. The sample holds around 580,000 clones, 98% seen once. CD8 cells regarded as naive lacked CD45RO, were positively chosen for CCR7, and omitted terminally differentiated effector memory CD45RA+ cells. Sequenced: naive CD8+ T cells sorted from blood. These receptors came from a man aged 25 to 40 in good health.

This chain uses TRBV25-1 with TRBJ2-7; TRBD1 matches 9 bases. V lost 4 bases and J lost 2; bases outside the gene matches: 9. CDR1 and CDR2 (germline): MGHDK, SYGVNS. The CDR3 is made up of 16 amino acids. DNA for the CDR3: TGTGCCAGCAGTGGAGGGACAGGGCATCCCCCCTACGAGCAGTACTTC. Its protein product is CASSGGTGHPPYEQYF.

V usage is TRBV6-1 and J usage is TRBJ2-1, with D maybe TRBD2 (7 bases). The CDR3 consists of 15 residues. Germline CDR1 is MNHNS and CDR2 is SASEGT. Trimming pared 4 bases from V and 3 bases from J, leaving 13 bases between. DNA for the CDR3: TGTGCCAGCAGTGTGCTGGGGGGGCTCTACAATGAGCAGTTCTTC. Translating gives CASSVLGGLYNEQFF.

This chain links TRBV6-5 with TRBJ2-3; no clear D. The CDR3 spans 15 residues. Germline-derived CDR1 and CDR2 are MNHEY and SVGAGI. V was trimmed by 6 bases and J by 0 bases, leaving 13 bases between them. CDR3 DNA: TGTGCCAGCAGCGATGGAGTATCTAGCACAGATACGCAGTATTTT. It is translated as CASSDGVSSTDTQYF.

The chain joins TRBV27 to TRBJ2-7; 8 bases map to TRBD1. The germline V gene encodes CDR1 MNHEY and CDR2 SMNVEV (reference sequence). V trimming: 8 bases; J trimming: 3 bases; junction bases outside the gene matches: 6. The CDR3 length is 13 residues. CDR3 sequence reads: CASRSGTGYEQYF. CDR3 DNA sequence: TGTGCCAGCCGCTCCGGGACAGGCTACGAGCAGTACTTC.

V gene TRBV11-2 combines with J gene TRBJ1-3; D gene unclear. V was trimmed by 5 bases and J by 3 bases, leaving 11 bases between them. Per germline, CDR1 SGHAT and CDR2 FQNNGV. The CDR3 has 14 residues. The CDR3 DNA reads as TGTGCCAGCAGCCATGCCAGTAATGGAAACACCATATATTTT. It specifies CASSHASNGNTIYF.

The chain links TRBV14 to TRBJ1-1; 9 bases align to TRBD1. Germline V gives CDR1 SGHDN, CDR2 FVKESK. With 4 bases clipped from V and 4 bases from J, the junction kept 13 bases outside the gene matches. This CDR3 has 17 amino acids. CDR3 in amino acids: CASSPPGQGTLLTEAFF. The CDR3 bases are TGTGCCAGCAGCCCCCCAGGACAGGGGACCCTGCTCACTGAAGCTTTCTTT.

This chain links TRBV9 with TRBJ2-7; 8 bases line up with TRBD1. V gave up 2 bases and J gave up 4 bases; unmatched junction bases: 8. There are 15 residues in the CDR3. Germline V gives CDR1 SGDLS, CDR2 YYNGEE. The CDR3 nucleotides are TGTGCCAGCAGCGTGGGACAGGCGTTGACTTACGAGCAGTACTTC. This gives the protein CASSVGQALTYEQYF.

This chain connects TRBV15 to TRBJ2-5, with D uncertain. CDR1 and CDR2 (germline): LNHNV, YYDKDF (reference sequence). Trimming shortened V by 1 base and J by 5 bases, and 14 bases separated the two germline ends. This CDR3 has 15 amino acids. The CDR3 DNA reads TGTGCCACCAGCAGAGTAGGATCCACGATGGAGACCCAGTACTTC. This codes for CATSRVGSTMETQYF.

The rearrangement uses TRBV28 and TRBJ2-7; weak D call: TRBD1 (6 bases). The length of the CDR3 is 16 residues. Trimming took off 3 bases at V and 9 bases at J, with 24 bases between the two ends. Germline CDR1 and CDR2: MDHEN and SYDVKM. The chain's CDR3 is CASSFSSEDRTPWQYF. For the CDR3, the DNA is TGTGCCAGCAGTTTCTCCTCAGAAGACAGGACCCCTTGGCAGTACTTC.

The J gene is TRBJ2-1, the V gene TRBV6-5, with 9 bases that match TRBD2. The V gene end was trimmed by 5 bases and the J gene end by 10 bases; junction bases not matched to a gene: 12. The CDR3 length is 15 residues. Germline V gene sequence: CDR1 MNHEY, CDR2 SVGAGI. CDR3 DNA: TGTGCCAGCAGTCCCTCCCGGTTGACTAGCGGCGAGCAGTTCTTC. Translation gives CASSPSRLTSGEQFF.

As DNA, the CDR3 is TGTGCCAGCAGGGCAGCCAGCCCATTTCTGTATTTT. Translated: CASRAASPFLYF. J is TRBJ2-3 and V is TRBV13, with D hard to call. Germline V gene data show CDR1 as PRHDT and CDR2 as FYEKMQ (reference sequence). The CDR3 loop spans 12 amino acids. The V end lost 6 bases, the J end lost 14 bases, and 18 bases lay between the germline ends.

The V gene is TRBV6-5, the J gene TRBJ2-7; D gene ambiguous. V gave up 8 bases and J gave up 2 bases, with 10 bases separating them. The CDR3 has 12 amino acids. Germline-derived CDR1 and CDR2 are MNHEY and SVGAGI. In DNA form, the CDR3 reads TGTGCCAGCGGTCTCGGGCCCTACGAGCAGTACTTC. Translating gives CASGLGPYEQYF.

V and J are TRBV27 and TRBJ2-7; 8 bases match TRBD1. This CDR3 is 16 amino acids long. Unmatched junction bases numbered 13, after V lost 4 bases and J lost 5 bases. Looked up from germline, CDR1 is MNHEY and CDR2 is SMNVEV (reference sequence). The CDR3 coding sequence is TGTGCCAGCAGTTCCGGACAGGGAATGGTAGCCGACGAGCAGTACTTC. Protein sequence: CASSSGQGMVADEQYF.